Sequencing of this TCR beta chain was carried out in a study of blood T cell repertoires in COVID-19. The CDR3 loop spans 15 amino acids. V shed 2 bases and J 4 bases; nucleotides not matched to a gene: 6. Germline loops: CDR1 MNHEY, CDR2 SVGEGT. In the original processing: Amplifying reference gene primers gave estimates of nucleated cell counts. TCRdb's copy holds only in-frame clones and misses some; the assay was immunoSEQ multiplex PCR. V and J calls and clone size are those listed in that table; D and trimming were worked out from the DNA. The table lists 140,000 or so clones, 80% of them singletons, with less than 5.5% in the top ten.

This sequence joins TRBV6-2 or TRBV6-3 and TRBJ2-5, with 8 bases matching TRBD2. The receptor comes from a woman between 45 and 65 years old with acute or convalescent COVID-19. Sequenced: peripheral blood. The CDR3 DNA is TGTGCCAGCAGTTACATCGAGCGGGGGCGAGAGACCCAGTACTTC. The encoded protein is CASSYIERGRETQYF.